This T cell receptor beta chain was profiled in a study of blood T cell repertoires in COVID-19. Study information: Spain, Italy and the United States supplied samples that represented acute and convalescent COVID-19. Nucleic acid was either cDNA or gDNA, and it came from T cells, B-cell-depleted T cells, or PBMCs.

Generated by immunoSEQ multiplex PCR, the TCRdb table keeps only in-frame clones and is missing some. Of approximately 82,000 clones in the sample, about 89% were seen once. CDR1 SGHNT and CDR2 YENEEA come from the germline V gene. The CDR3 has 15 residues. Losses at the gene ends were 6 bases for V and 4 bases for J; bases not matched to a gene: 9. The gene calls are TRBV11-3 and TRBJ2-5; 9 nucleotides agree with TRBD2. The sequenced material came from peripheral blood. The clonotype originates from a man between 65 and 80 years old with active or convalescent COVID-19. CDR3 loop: CASSPSSGSGETQYF. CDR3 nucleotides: TGTGCCAGCAGTCCTAGTAGCGGGAGCGGAGAGACCCAGTACTTC.